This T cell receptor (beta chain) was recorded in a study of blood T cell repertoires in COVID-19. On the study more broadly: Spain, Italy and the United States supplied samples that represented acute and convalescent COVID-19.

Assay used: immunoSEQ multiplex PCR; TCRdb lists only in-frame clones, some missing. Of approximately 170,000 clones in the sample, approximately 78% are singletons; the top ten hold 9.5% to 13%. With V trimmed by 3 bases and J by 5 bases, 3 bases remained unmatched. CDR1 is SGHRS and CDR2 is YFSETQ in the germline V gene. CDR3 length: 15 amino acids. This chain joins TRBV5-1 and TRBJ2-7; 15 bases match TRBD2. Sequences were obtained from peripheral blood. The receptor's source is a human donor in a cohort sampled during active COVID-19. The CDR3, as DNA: TGCGCCAGCAGCTCGGGACTAGCGGGGGGCCACGAGCAGTACTTC. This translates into CASSSGLAGGHEQYF.